This TCR beta chain was recovered during a study of T cells in Graves' hyperthyroidism and ophthalmopathy. The germline gives CDR1 KGHDR, CDR2 SFDVKD. This CDR3 is built from 15 residues. V was clipped by 0 bases and J by 4 bases, with 10 bases between them. Template material for amplifying TCR beta CDR3 regions consisted of RNA transcripts. The HTBI primer set was used in a first-round RT-PCR of the TCR CDR3. TCRdb reprocessed the multiplex PCR reads via MiXCR and lists one record per CDR3 protein. Of around 600,000 distinct CDR3 sequences listed, roughly 14% are singletons. This sequence was found in a woman between 45 and 60 years old with Graves' ophthalmopathy. V gene TRBV24-1 combines with J gene TRBJ2-3, with D tentatively TRBD2 (5 bases). Input material: blood. The chain's CDR3 is CATSDLPGRADTQYF. CDR3 nucleotide sequence: TGTGCCACCAGTGATTTGCCCGGGCGGGCAGATACGCAGTATTTT.